Following are 27 T cell receptor beta chains from one sample sequenced in a study. Data came from immunoSEQ multiplex PCR; TCRdb stores just in-frame clones and leaves some out. The table includes some 48,000 clones, 90% to 95% detected once. The sequenced sample was PBMCs. Receptor source: a man aged 40-49 years with rheumatoid arthritis.

The chain joins TRBV2 to TRBJ2-7; 10 nucleotides align to TRBD2. V lost 3 bases and J lost 3; bases outside the gene matches: 8. CDR1 and CDR2 from the germline V gene are SNHLY and FYNNEI. This CDR3 spans 16 amino acids. CDR3 in amino acids: CASSDQFSGGSYEQYF. The CDR3 DNA reads TGTGCCAGCAGTGATCAATTTAGCGGGGGGAGCTACGAGCAGTACTTC.

The V call is TRBV7-3, the J call TRBJ1-1; no clear D. CDR1 SGHTA and CDR2 FQGTGA come from the germline V gene. CDR3 length equals 14 residues. Trimming pared 3 bases from V and 5 bases from J, leaving 13 bases between. CDR3: CASSFSPSGTEAFF. Here the CDR3 DNA reads TGTGCCAGCAGCTTTAGTCCTTCTGGGACTGAAGCTTTCTTT.

The rearrangement uses TRBV5-1 and TRBJ2-7, with D possibly matching TRBD1 (5 bases). Trimming removed 3 bases from V and 0 bases from J, with 13 bases in between. The CDR3 is 15 residues long. CDR1 and CDR2 from the germline V gene are SGHRS and YFSETQ. CDR3 sequence (DNA): TGCGCCAGCAGCTCGACAGCGACCACCTCCTACGAGCAGTACTTC. Translating gives CASSSTATTSYEQYF.

The chain recombines TRBV18 with TRBJ1-1, with TRBD1 matching over 9 bases. Germline V gene sequence: CDR1 KGHSH, CDR2 LQKENI. This CDR3 is 15 amino acids long. Unmatched junction bases numbered 5, after V lost 3 bases and J lost 3 bases. The DNA of the CDR3 is TGTGCCAGCTCACCGCAACAGGGGGCGGACACTGAAGCTTTCTTT. Residues: CASSPQQGADTEAFF.

The DNA for the CDR3 is TGCGCCAGCAGCTTGTCAGGGGGCGCCGGTGGCTACACCTTC. It yields the protein CASSLSGGAGGYTF. V is TRBV5-1 and J is TRBJ1-2; 8 bases are a match to TRBD1. This CDR3 comprises 14 residues. From germline, CDR1 is SGHRS and CDR2 YFSETQ. V shed 1 base and J 7 bases; nucleotides not matched to a gene: 6.

This clone was seen a single time. The chain carries TRBV18 and TRBJ2-1; 12 bases fit TRBD2. Germline lookup yields CDR1 KGHSH and CDR2 LQKENI. V shed 3 bases and J 3 bases; nucleotides not matched to a gene: 3. This CDR3 spans 16 amino acids. CDR3 sequence: CASSPPSGGGYNEQFF. The CDR3 DNA reads TGTGCCAGCTCACCCCCTAGCGGGGGGGGCTACAATGAGCAGTTCTTC.

This chain connects TRBV5-1 to TRBJ2-1; a possible D gene is TRBD1 (5 bases). CDR3 length equals 14 residues. Germline loops: CDR1 SGHRS, CDR2 YFSETQ. V was pared by 2 bases and J by 6 bases, with 12 bases between. CDR3 sequence reads: CASSFLSGRNEQFF. DNA for the CDR3: TGCGCCAGCAGCTTTTTGTCAGGGCGCAATGAGCAGTTCTTC.

The chain uses TRBV24-1 and TRBJ1-2; TRBD1 matches at 7 bases. CDR3 size: 12 residues. Germline assignment: CDR1 KGHDR and CDR2 SFDVKD. After removal of 4 bases from V and 9 bases from J, the junction contained 4 bases not matched to a gene. CDR3 bases: TGTGCCACCAGTGACCCACAGGGGAGCTACACCTTC. Residues: CATSDPQGSYTF.

V is TRBV2 and J is TRBJ2-1, with no clear D. CDR3 length: 14 amino acids. CDR1 SNHLY and CDR2 FYNNEI come from the germline V gene. The V end lost 3 bases, the J end lost 1 base, and 7 bases lay between the germline ends. This CDR3 reads CASSEFRSYNEQFF. The DNA of the CDR3 is TGTGCCAGCAGTGAGTTTAGGTCCTACAATGAGCAGTTCTTC.

The chain couples TRBV3-1 (or the pseudogene TRBV3-2) to TRBJ2-2; D unresolved. The CDR3 covers 11 residues. Per germline, CDR1 LGHDT and CDR2 YNNKEL (reference sequence). V lost 2 bases and J 11 bases, leaving 6 bases between the germline ends. CDR3 loop: CASSQTDELFF. CDR3 in DNA: TGTGCCAGCAGCCAAACGGACGAGCTGTTTTTT.

The rearrangement joins TRBV4-1 to TRBJ2-5; 10 bases fit TRBD1. The CDR3 spans 14 residues. Germline lookup yields CDR1 MGHRA and CDR2 YSYEKL. Germline trimming cut 4 bases from V and 4 bases from J; bases unmatched to any gene: 3. DNA of the CDR3: TGCGCCAGCAGCCTGGGACAGGGGATAGAGACCCAGTACTTC. Translating it yields CASSLGQGIETQYF.

The V call is TRBV7-9, the J call TRBJ2-1; TRBD2 agrees at 11 bases. J lost 6 bases, V lost 2 bases, and 3 bases had no gene match. CDR3 length: 15 residues. CDR1 is SEHNR and CDR2 is FQNEAQ in the germline V gene (reference sequence). The CDR3 region has the DNA TGTGCCAGCAGCTTACTAGCGGGAGGCCCCAATGAGCAGTTCTTC. Its translation is CASSLLAGGPNEQFF.

V is TRBV4-3 and J is TRBJ2-1; perhaps D is TRBD1 or TRBD2 (6 bases each). The CDR3 consists of 16 residues. V lost 1 base to trimming and J lost 9 bases, with 19 bases between them. Germline V gives CDR1 LGHNA, CDR2 YSLEER. CDR3 sequence (DNA): TGCGCCAGCAGCCAAGGTCTGGGGGGCATTGCAGGTGAGCAGTTCTTC. This translates into CASSQGLGGIAGEQFF.

The rearrangement links TRBV7-3 to TRBJ2-5, with D perhaps assigned TRBD1 or TRBD2 (5 bases each). V lost 5 bases and J lost 3, with 16 bases in between. CDR3 length equals 15 residues. Germline V gene lookup returns CDR1 SGHTA and CDR2 FQGTGA. This CDR3 is CASSPAPGPKETQYF. The CDR3 DNA is TGTGCCAGCAGCCCTGCCCCGGGACCTAAAGAGACCCAGTACTTC.

The chain carries TRBV6-6 and TRBJ1-4; tentatively, D is TRBD1 (6 bases). The CDR3 is 15 amino acids. CDR1 MNHNY and CDR2 SVGAGI come from the germline V gene (reference sequence). Trimming shortened V by 6 bases and J by 3 bases, and 14 bases separated the two germline ends. The CDR3 DNA sequence: TGTGCCAGCAGAAGAGGGGGGCTCGCTAATGAAAAACTGTTTTTT. Its translation is CASRRGGLANEKLFF.

In DNA, the CDR3 is TGTGCCAGCAGCTACACAGCGAACACTGAAGCTTTCTTT. Translation: CASSYTANTEAFF. The rearrangement links TRBV7-9 to TRBJ1-1; D is unresolved. The CDR3 length is 13 residues. CDR1 and CDR2 (germline): SEHNR, FQNEAQ (reference sequence). V lost 4 bases, J lost 1 base, and 7 bases lay in between.

V usage is TRBV29-1 and J usage is TRBJ2-7; D remains unclear. This CDR3 comprises 11 residues. Trimming shortened V by 4 bases and J by 4 bases, and 8 bases separated the two germline ends. The germline V gene has CDR1 SQVTM and CDR2 ANQGSEA. For the CDR3, the DNA is TGCAGCGTTGCTTCGAAATACGAGCAGTACTTC. Amino acids: CSVASKYEQYF.

V gene TRBV19 combines with J gene TRBJ2-5; D is unclear. Trimming removed 3 bases from V and 4 bases from J, with 12 bases in between. This CDR3 has 14 residues. Germline CDR1 is LNHDA and CDR2 is SQIVND (reference sequence). In DNA, the CDR3 is TGTGCCAGTAGTATGGTCTGGCGGAGAGAGACCCAGTACTTC. Amino acid sequence: CASSMVWRRETQYF.

The chain joins TRBV4-2 to TRBJ2-1; possible D gene TRBD1, 6 bases. The V and J ends lost 0 bases and 5 bases respectively, with 11 bases between them. CDR3 length: 15 amino acids. From germline, CDR1 is LGHNA and CDR2 YNFKEQ. CDR3 amino acids: CASSQDRGVNNEQFF. The CDR3 DNA reads as TGTGCCAGCAGCCAAGACAGGGGAGTAAACAATGAGCAGTTCTTC.

The chain employs TRBV18 and TRBJ1-2, with D possibly matching TRBD1 (5 bases). This CDR3 has 13 residues. The germline V gene encodes CDR1 KGHSH and CDR2 LQKENI. Between the trimmed V and J ends, which lost 2 bases and 4 bases, there was a span of 8 bases. CDR3 residues: CASSPRTSYGYTF. CDR3 sequence (DNA): TGTGCCAGCTCACCAAGGACATCCTATGGCTACACCTTC.

The chain links TRBV7-8 to TRBJ2-1; weak D call: TRBD2 (6 bases). Germline V gene sequence: CDR1 SGHVS, CDR2 FQNEAQ. Trimming took 5 bases from V and 3 from J, leaving 14 bases between them. This CDR3 has 15 amino acids. In DNA, the CDR3 is TGTGCCAGCAGCCCCTGGACGGGGGTCTACAATGAGCAGTTCTTC. This encodes CASSPWTGVYNEQFF.

The V call is TRBV6-5, the J call TRBJ2-5; D may be TRBD1 or TRBD2 (6 bases each). CDR3 length: 15 amino acids. V was pared by 6 bases and J by 5 bases, with 19 bases between. The germline V gene has CDR1 MNHEY and CDR2 SVGAGI. The CDR3 loop reads CASRSFGGVGETQYF. CDR3 bases: TGTGCCAGCAGATCCTTCGGGGGCGTAGGGGAGACCCAGTACTTC.

The chain is built from TRBV6-5 and TRBJ2-5; tentatively, D is TRBD2 (6 bases). V dropped 5 bases and J dropped 4 bases, with 14 bases sitting between them. The CDR3 loop spans 14 amino acids. Germline V gene data show CDR1 as MNHEY and CDR2 as SVGAGI. CDR3 amino acids: CASSIYGGGETQYF. In DNA form, the CDR3 reads TGTGCCAGCAGTATCTATGGGGGAGGAGAGACCCAGTACTTC.

V gene TRBV18 combines with J gene TRBJ1-3; D is possibly TRBD1 (6 bases). This CDR3 contains 18 residues. The germline CDR1 and CDR2 sequences are KGHSH and LQKENI. V dropped 5 bases and J dropped 8 bases, with 28 bases sitting between them. The CDR3 DNA is TGTGCCAGCTCATCCTCGGCCGGGCCGGGACACGAAGGAGACACCATATATTTT. It codes for CASSSSAGPGHEGDTIYF.

In this sample, this clone turned up once. The chain carries TRBV11-1 and TRBJ2-7, with D hard to call. Per the germline V gene, CDR1 is SGHAT and CDR2 is FQDESV (reference sequence). V was clipped by 0 bases and J by 2 bases, with 8 bases between them. The CDR3 is made up of 14 amino acids. CDR3 loop: CASSLAPETYEQYF. DNA of the CDR3: TGTGCCAGCAGCTTAGCACCGGAAACCTACGAGCAGTACTTC.

The rearrangement links TRBV7-8 to TRBJ2-7; 12 bases align to TRBD2. CDR1 is SGHVS, CDR2 FQNEAQ, per germline. CDR3 length: 17 amino acids. V lost 5 bases to trimming and J lost 0 bases; unmatched junction nucleotides: 8. CDR3 sequence reads: CASSPRTSGISSYEQYF. In nucleotides, the CDR3 is TGTGCCAGCAGCCCCCGGACTAGCGGGATCAGCTCCTACGAGCAGTACTTC.

The CDR3 nucleotides read TGCGCCAGCAGCCAAGATCCGGACACGACAGCCAAGGGCAATCAGCCCCAGCATTTT. Translated, it gives CASSQDPDTTAKGNQPQHF. The chain recombines TRBV4-1 with TRBJ1-5, with D possibly matching TRBD1 (5 bases). The CDR3 has 19 residues. V lost 0 bases to trimming and J lost 2 bases, with 20 bases between them. The germline V gene has CDR1 MGHRA and CDR2 YSYEKL.